These 15 T cell receptor beta chains came from one sample sequenced in a study of T cells expressing NK-cell markers. From its re-call of the 5' RACE reads, TCRdb lists each CDR3 protein once, without DNA. Its table records 550,000 to 600,000 distinct CDR3 sequences. Material for sequencing was blood T cells: a sorted CD56 or NKG2C T cell subset, CD4+ or CD8+ T cells, or bulk PBMC T cells (not recorded which). These receptor sequences come from a man between 18 and 29 years old in good health.

The chain combines TRBV11-3 with TRBJ2-5; without DNA, the TCRdb call of TRBD2 cannot be checked. The germline gives CDR1 SGHNT, CDR2 YENEEA. CDR3 length equals 15 residues. CDR3 protein: CASSLDGTPQETQYF.

This rearrangement joins TRBV7-8 to TRBJ2-7; TCRdb designates TRBD1, a call that cannot be tested without DNA. Germline-derived CDR1 and CDR2 are SGHVS and FQNEAQ. CDR3 size: 15 residues. The CDR3 spells CASSLDRVTSYEQYF.

V is TRBV6-4 and J is TRBJ1-1; TCRdb's D call, TRBD1, is unchecked because there is no DNA. Germline CDR1 is MRHNA and CDR2 is SNTAGT. This CDR3 has 14 residues. The CDR3: CASRKTGTNTEAFF.

The CDR3 loop reads CASSSRQIPEQFF. The chain uses TRBV7-9 and TRBJ2-1; with no DNA, the TCRdb D assignment of TRBD1 cannot be verified. The germline V gene encodes CDR1 SEHNR and CDR2 FQNEAQ (reference sequence). The length of the CDR3 is 13 residues.

The chain couples TRBV6-5 to TRBJ2-1; with no DNA, the TCRdb D assignment of TRBD2 cannot be verified. The CDR3 spans 15 residues. Germline V gene lookup returns CDR1 MNHEY and CDR2 SVGAGI. This CDR3 reads CASSITSGWNNEQFF.

This chain connects TRBV7-9 to TRBJ2-1; without DNA, the TCRdb call of TRBD2 cannot be checked. This CDR3 has 15 residues. Per the germline V gene, CDR1 is SEHNR and CDR2 is FQNEAQ (reference sequence). CDR3 sequence: CASSQGGFPYNEQFF.

The rearrangement uses TRBV27 and TRBJ2-3. In germline, CDR1 is MNHEY, CDR2 SMNVEV (reference sequence). This CDR3 has 14 residues. The CDR3 sequence is CASSLQANTDTQYF.

This chain links TRBV24-1 with TRBJ2-3; as DNA is missing, the TRBD1 call by TCRdb cannot be tested. The CDR3 is 14 amino acids. Germline assignment: CDR1 KGHDR and CDR2 SFDVKD. The CDR3 reads CATSLQGNADTQYF.

The chain carries TRBV7-6 and TRBJ2-3. The germline V gene encodes CDR1 SGHVS and CDR2 FNYEAQ. This CDR3 region has 13 residues. CDR3 loop: CASSSSTANTQYF. The full variable domain, in which reference TRBV7-6 and TRBJ2-3 provide the parts outside the CDR3, is GAGVSQSPRYKVTKRGQDVALRCDPISGHVSLYWYRQALGQGPEFLTYFNYEAQQDKSGLPNDRFSAERPEGSISTLTIQRTEQRDSAMYRCASSSSTANTQYFGPGTRLTVL.

The chain recombines TRBV15 with TRBJ2-1. The CDR3 totals 17 residues. Germline CDR1 reads LNHNV; CDR2 reads YYDKDF (reference sequence). The CDR3 is CATSRGTNPYSYNEQFF. Full variable domain (outside the CDR3, taken from reference TRBV15 and TRBJ2-1): DAMVIQNPRYQVTQFGKPVTLSCSQTLNHNVMYWYQQKSSQAPKLLFHYYDKDFNNEADTPDNFQSRRPNTSFCFLDIRSPGLGDTAMYLCATSRGTNPYSYNEQFFGPGTRLTVL.

CDR3 residues: CASDSGTGGFYEQYF. The V call is TRBV6-1, the J call TRBJ2-7; TCRdb lists TRBD1, though no DNA is available to test this call. The germline gives CDR1 MNHNS, CDR2 SASEGT. This CDR3 is 15 amino acids long.

V usage is TRBV6-2 or TRBV6-3 and J usage is TRBJ2-5. The CDR3 consists of 12 residues. CDR1 MNHEY and CDR2 SVGEGT come from the germline V gene. CDR3 protein: CASSRIRETQYF.

This sequence joins TRBV20-1 and TRBJ2-1; the D call of TRBD2 rests on TCRdb alone, since no DNA is present to check it. The CDR3 is 15 amino acids. Germline V gene data show CDR1 as DFQATT and CDR2 as SNEGSKA (reference sequence). CDR3 residues: CSAIEGGRANNEQFF.

The V gene is TRBV20-1, the J gene TRBJ1-4. CDR1 and CDR2 from the germline V gene are DFQATT and SNEGSKA (reference sequence). This CDR3 has 14 amino acids. CDR3 sequence: CSATDFGVREKLFF.

CDR3 in amino acids: CASSLIEDTQYF. The chain combines TRBV13 with TRBJ2-3. Germline lookup yields CDR1 PRHDT and CDR2 FYEKMQ (reference sequence). The CDR3 covers 12 residues.